This TCR beta chain was obtained from a study of beta chain features in type 1 diabetes. Study summary: Healthy donors, compared against patients, showed similar age, gender and cell yields.

Around 0.12 L of blood, on average, came from one heparinised draw per donor. Every isolated RNA sample was fully reverse transcribed, so sequencing captured expressed TCRB transcripts. The protocol was immunoSEQ multiplex PCR, while the TCRdb copy is restricted to in-frame clones and leaves out a portion. Of 150,000 or so clones in the sample, roughly 10% were seen once. CDR3 length equals 14 residues. With V trimmed by 6 bases and J by 6 bases, 11 bases remained unmatched. Germline V lookup: CDR1 SGHRS, CDR2 YFSETQ. The V gene is TRBV5-1, the J gene TRBJ1-1, with 7 nucleotides matching TRBD1. The receptor's source is a middle-aged woman in good health. Source material: central memory CD4+ T cells from blood. The chain's CDR3 is CASTRTGGLPEAFF. In DNA form, the CDR3 reads TGCGCCAGCACCAGGACAGGAGGCCTCCCTGAAGCTTTCTTT.